The next 11 T cell receptor beta chains were all read from a single sample in a study of T cell responses to AZD1222 COVID-19 vaccine. The repertoire was sequenced with immunoSEQ multiplex PCR; TCRdb's copy has only in-frame clones and lacks some. The table lists roughly 120,000 clones, just under 95% of them singletons. The sample in question was peripheral blood, obtained on day 0 of AZD1222 vaccination. These receptor sequences come from an adult in good health.

The CDR3 spells CAISESGDPYEQYF. The CDR3 DNA reads TGTGCCATCAGTGAGTCAGGGGATCCCTACGAGCAGTACTTC. The gene calls are TRBV10-3 and TRBJ2-7; maybe TRBD1 (5 bases). The CDR3 spans 14 residues. V gave up 0 bases and J gave up 2 bases, with 8 bases separating them. Germline CDR1 reads ENHRY; CDR2 reads SYGVKD.

The CDR3 bases are TGTGCCAGCAGTTTGCAGGGGCTTGGCTACACCTTC. This sequence encodes CASSLQGLGYTF. The J gene is TRBJ1-2, the V gene TRBV28, with TRBD1 as a possible D gene (6 bases). Per the germline V gene, CDR1 is MDHEN and CDR2 is SYDVKM. The CDR3 is 12 residues long. Between the trimmed V and J ends, which lost 3 bases and 7 bases, there was a span of 9 bases.

V gene TRBV7-8 combines with J gene TRBJ1-2; D uncertain. V was clipped by 4 bases and J by 8 bases, with 14 bases between them. Germline CDR1 reads SGHVS; CDR2 reads FQNEAQ. The CDR3 runs 13 residues. CDR3 region: CASSSEFGVGYTF. The CDR3 DNA follows: TGTGCCAGCAGCTCCGAATTTGGAGTAGGCTACACCTTC.

The gene calls are TRBV27 and TRBJ2-7, with TRBD2 as a possible D gene (6 bases). The CDR3 loop spans 14 amino acids. Germline CDR1 MNHEY, CDR2 SMNVEV (reference sequence). With 7 bases removed from V and 4 bases from J, the gap between germline ends came to 17 bases. CDR3 sequence: CASNRGDRIYEQYF. The CDR3 coding sequence is TGTGCCAGCAACCGCGGGGATCGGATTTACGAGCAGTACTTC.

V is TRBV10-2 and J is TRBJ1-2; D uncertain. The germline gives CDR1 WSHSY, CDR2 SAAADI. The V gene lost 0 bases and the J gene lost 5 bases, with 16 bases spanning the gap. The CDR3 has 16 residues. The CDR3 coding sequence is TGCGCCAGCAGTGAGTCGGGTGGGATGCGGGGATATGGCTACACCTTC. Amino acid sequence: CASSESGGMRGYGYTF.

The gene calls are TRBV3-1 (or the pseudogene TRBV3-2) and TRBJ1-1, with a tentative D call TRBD1 (6 bases). There are 16 residues in the CDR3. Trimming left V 4 bases short and J 7 bases short, with 22 bases between. The germline gives CDR1 LGHDT, CDR2 YNNKEL (reference sequence). The CDR3 spells CASSRPVGQSPHEAFF. In DNA form, the CDR3 reads TGTGCCAGCAGCCGACCCGTCGGACAGTCTCCACATGAAGCTTTCTTT.

A single count supports this clone. J is TRBJ2-2 and V is TRBV13, with TRBD2 identical over 7 bases. The V segment lost 4 bases and the J segment 4 bases; nucleotides outside the gene matches: 12. The CDR3 is made up of 17 amino acids. Germline V gives CDR1 PRHDT, CDR2 FYEKMQ (reference sequence). DNA for the CDR3: TGTGCCAGCAGCTCCCCTAGCCGAGGCGGGGGCACCGGGGAGCTGTTTTTT. This encodes CASSSPSRGGGTGELFF. The full variable domain, with the rest looked up from reference TRBV13 and TRBJ2-2, is AAGVIQSPRHLIKEKRETATLKCYPIPRHDTVYWYQQGPGQDPQFLISFYEKMQSDKGSIPDRFSAQQFSDYHSELNMSSLELGDSALYFCASSSPSRGGGTGELFFGEGSRLTVL.

This chain links TRBV9 with TRBJ1-2, with 7 nucleotides matching TRBD1. The junction had 4 bases not matched to a gene; V was cut back by 3 bases and J by 5 bases. CDR1 and CDR2 (germline): SGDLS, YYNGEE. This CDR3 contains 13 residues. The CDR3 here is CASSAGQAYGYTF. The CDR3 DNA sequence: TGTGCCAGCAGCGCCGGACAGGCATATGGCTACACCTTC.

The V call is TRBV2, the J call TRBJ2-2, with 11 nucleotides matching TRBD2. The CDR3 sequence is 16 residues long. V gave up 6 bases and J gave up 5 bases; unmatched junction bases: 8. The germline V gene encodes CDR1 SNHLY and CDR2 FYNNEI. The CDR3 loop reads CASSATSGRGTGELFF. The DNA of the CDR3 is TGTGCCAGCAGCGCAACTAGCGGGAGAGGGACCGGGGAGCTGTTTTTT.

This clone came up once. The V and J genes are TRBV12-3 or TRBV12-4 and TRBJ2-5, with a tentative D call TRBD1 (6 bases). The germline V and J ends were trimmed by 6 bases and 2 bases, with 10 bases remaining between them. The CDR3 totals 13 residues. The CDR3 DNA reads as TGTGCCAGCAGAGGGACAAATCAAGAGACCCAGTACTTC. Its protein is CASRGTNQETQYF.

The genes are TRBV4-1 and TRBJ2-1, with TRBD2 identical over 7 bases. Germline assignment: CDR1 MGHRA and CDR2 YSYEKL. This CDR3 contains 15 residues. The trim removed 3 bases at V and 5 bases at J, leaving 7 bases unmatched. The CDR3, as DNA: TGCGCCAGCAGCCATCCCGGGCTAGCGGACAATGAGCAGTTCTTC. It yields the protein CASSHPGLADNEQFF.